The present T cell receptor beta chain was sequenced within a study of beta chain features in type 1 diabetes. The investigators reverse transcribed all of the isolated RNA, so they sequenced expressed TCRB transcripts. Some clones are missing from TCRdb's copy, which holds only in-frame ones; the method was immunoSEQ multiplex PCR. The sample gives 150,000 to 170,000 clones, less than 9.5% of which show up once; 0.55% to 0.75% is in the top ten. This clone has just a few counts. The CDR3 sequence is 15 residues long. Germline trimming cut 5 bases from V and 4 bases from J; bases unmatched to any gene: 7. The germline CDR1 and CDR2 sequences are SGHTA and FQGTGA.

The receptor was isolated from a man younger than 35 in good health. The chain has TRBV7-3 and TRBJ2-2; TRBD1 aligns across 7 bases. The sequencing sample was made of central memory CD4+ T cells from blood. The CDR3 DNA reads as TGTGCCAGCAGCAACGTGGGACAGACCACCGGGGAGCTGTTTTTT. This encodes CASSNVGQTTGELFF.